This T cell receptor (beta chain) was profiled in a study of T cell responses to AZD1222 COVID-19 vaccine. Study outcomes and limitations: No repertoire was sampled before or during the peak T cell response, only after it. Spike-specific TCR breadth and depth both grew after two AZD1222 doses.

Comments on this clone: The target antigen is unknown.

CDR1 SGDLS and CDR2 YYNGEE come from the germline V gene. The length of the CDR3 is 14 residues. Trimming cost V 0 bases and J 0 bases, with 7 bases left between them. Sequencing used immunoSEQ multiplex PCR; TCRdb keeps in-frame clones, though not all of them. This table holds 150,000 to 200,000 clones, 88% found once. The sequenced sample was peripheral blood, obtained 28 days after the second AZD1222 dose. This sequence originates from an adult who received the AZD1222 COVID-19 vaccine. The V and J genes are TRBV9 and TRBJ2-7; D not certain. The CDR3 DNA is TGTGCCAGCAGCGTAGACGGGCCCTCCTACGAGCAGTACTTC. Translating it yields CASSVDGPSYEQYF. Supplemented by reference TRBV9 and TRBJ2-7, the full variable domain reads DSGVTQTPKHLITATGQRVTLRCSPRSGDLSVYWYQQSLDQGLQFLIQYYNGEERAKGNILERFSAQQFPDLHSELNLSSLELGDSALYFCASSVDGPSYEQYFGPGTRLTVT.